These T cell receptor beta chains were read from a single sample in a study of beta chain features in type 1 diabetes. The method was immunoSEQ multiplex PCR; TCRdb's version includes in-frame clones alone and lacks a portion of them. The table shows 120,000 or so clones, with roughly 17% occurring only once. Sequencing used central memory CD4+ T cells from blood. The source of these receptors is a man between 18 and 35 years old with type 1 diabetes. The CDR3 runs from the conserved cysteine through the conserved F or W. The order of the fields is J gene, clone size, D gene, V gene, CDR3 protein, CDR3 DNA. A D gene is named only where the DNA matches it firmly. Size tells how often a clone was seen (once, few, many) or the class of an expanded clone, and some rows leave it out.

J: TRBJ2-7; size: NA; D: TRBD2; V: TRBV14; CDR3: CASSRYGTSFYEQYF; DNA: TGTGCCAGCAGCCGATACGGGACTAGTTTCTACGAGCAGTACTTC
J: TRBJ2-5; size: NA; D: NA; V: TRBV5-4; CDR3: CASSSTGRGVQETQYF; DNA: TGTGCCAGCAGCTCCACAGGGAGGGGGGTTCAAGAGACCCAGTACTTC
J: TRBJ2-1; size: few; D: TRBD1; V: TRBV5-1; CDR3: CASSYLGTGYNEQFF; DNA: TGCGCCAGCAGCTACCTAGGGACAGGTTACAATGAGCAGTTCTTC
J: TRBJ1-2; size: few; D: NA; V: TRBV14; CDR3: CASSQDVAPWGYTF; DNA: TGTGCCAGCAGCCAAGATGTGGCACCCTGGGGCTACACCTTC
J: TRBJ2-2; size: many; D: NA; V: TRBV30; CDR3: CAWAQGGAGELFF; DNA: TGTGCCTGGGCGCAGGGTGGGGCCGGGGAGCTGTTTTTT
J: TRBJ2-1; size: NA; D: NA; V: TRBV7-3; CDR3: CASSQATGGPHEQFF; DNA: TGTGCCAGCAGCCAAGCTACCGGGGGCCCCCATGAGCAGTTCTTC
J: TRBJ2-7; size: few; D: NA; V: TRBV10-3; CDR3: CAISDPSGNYEQYF; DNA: TGTGCCATCAGTGACCCCTCCGGGAACTACGAGCAGTACTTC
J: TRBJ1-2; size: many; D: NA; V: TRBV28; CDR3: CASSLPLGSANYGYTF; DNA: TGTGCCAGCAGCCTTCCATTAGGCAGCGCTAACTATGGCTACACCTTC
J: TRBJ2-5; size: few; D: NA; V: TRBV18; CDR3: CASSPANSIQETQYF; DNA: TGTGCCAGCTCACCTGCTAACAGCATTCAAGAGACCCAGTACTTC
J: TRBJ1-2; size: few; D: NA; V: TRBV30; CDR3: CAWNTGGYTF; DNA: TGTGCCTGGAACACGGGTGGCTACACCTTC
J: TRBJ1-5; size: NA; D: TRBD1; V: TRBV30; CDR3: CAWSSDRGGNQPQHF; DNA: TGTGCCTGGAGTTCAGACAGGGGTGGCAATCAGCCCCAGCATTTT
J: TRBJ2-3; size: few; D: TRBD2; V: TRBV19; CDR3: CASTARSSGDPDTQYF; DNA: TGTGCCAGTACCGCTCGGTCTAGCGGGGACCCGGATACGCAGTATTTT
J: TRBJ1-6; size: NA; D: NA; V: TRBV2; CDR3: CASRTGDYNSPLHF; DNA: TGTGCCAGCAGAACCGGGGACTATAATTCACCCCTCCACTTT
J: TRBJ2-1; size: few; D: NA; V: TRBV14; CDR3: CASSQLTGSYNEQFF; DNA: TGTGCCAGCAGCCAATTAACAGGGTCCTACAATGAGCAGTTCTTC
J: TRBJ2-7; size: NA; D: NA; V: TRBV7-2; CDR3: CASSLAGGPGQYF; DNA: TGTGCCAGCAGCTTAGCGGGGGGCCCGGGGCAGTACTTC
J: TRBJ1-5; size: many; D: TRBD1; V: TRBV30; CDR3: CAWSTGVDQPQHF; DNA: TGTGCCTGGTCCACAGGGGTGGACCAGCCCCAGCATTTT
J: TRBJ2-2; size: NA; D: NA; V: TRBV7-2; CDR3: CASSIQGTGELFF; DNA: TGTGCCAGCAGCATACAGGGAACCGGGGAGCTGTTTTTT
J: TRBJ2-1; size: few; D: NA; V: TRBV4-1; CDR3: CASSQERQTGVSRAYNEQFF; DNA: TGCGCCAGCAGCCAAGAGAGGCAGACCGGGGTCTCCAGGGCCTACAATGAGCAGTTCTTC
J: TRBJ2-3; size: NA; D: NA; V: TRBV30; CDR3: CAWSVGLEADTQYF; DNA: TGTGCCTGGAGTGTGGGATTAGAGGCAGATACGCAGTATTTT
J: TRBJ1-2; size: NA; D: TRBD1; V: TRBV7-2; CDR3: CASTIRTGNYGYTF; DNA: TGTGCCAGCACCATCCGGACAGGGAACTATGGCTACACCTTC
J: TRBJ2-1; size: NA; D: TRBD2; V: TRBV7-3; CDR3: CASSAKRGEQFF; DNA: TGTGCCAGCAGCGCAAAGCGGGGAGAGCAGTTCTTC
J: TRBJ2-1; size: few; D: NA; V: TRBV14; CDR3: CARMARVLNEQFF; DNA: TGTGCCAGGATGGCAAGGGTACTCAATGAGCAGTTCTTC
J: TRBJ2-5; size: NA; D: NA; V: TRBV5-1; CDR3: CASRGQETQYF; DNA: TGCGCCAGCAGAGGTCAAGAGACCCAGTACTTC
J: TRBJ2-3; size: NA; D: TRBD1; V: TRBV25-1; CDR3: CASSEIRGQVVTDTQYF; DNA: TGTGCCAGCAGTGAAATTAGGGGACAGGTTGTAACAGATACGCAGTATTTT
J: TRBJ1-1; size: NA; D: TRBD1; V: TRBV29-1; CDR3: CSVRGTGYETFF; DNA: TGCAGCGTGCGCGGGACAGGCTACGAAACTTTCTTT
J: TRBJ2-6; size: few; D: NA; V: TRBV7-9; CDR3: CASSTGVPGANVLTF; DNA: NA
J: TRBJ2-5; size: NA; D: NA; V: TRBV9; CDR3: CASSVQEETQYF; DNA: TGTGCCAGCAGCGTTCAGGAAGAGACCCAGTACTTC
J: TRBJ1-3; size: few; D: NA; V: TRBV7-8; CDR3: CASSALSSGNTIYF; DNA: TGTGCCAGCAGCGCACTCAGCTCTGGAAACACCATATATTTT
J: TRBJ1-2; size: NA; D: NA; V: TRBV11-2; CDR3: CASSLAYGEDGYTF; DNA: TGTGCCAGCAGCTTAGCCTACGGGGAGGATGGCTACACCTTC
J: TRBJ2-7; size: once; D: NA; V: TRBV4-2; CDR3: CASSQDRQVFYEQYF; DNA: TGTGCCAGCAGCCAAGATCGACAGGTTTTCTACGAGCAGTACTTC
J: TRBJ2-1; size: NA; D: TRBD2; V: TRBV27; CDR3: CASRAGVGNEQFF; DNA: TGTGCCAGCAGGGCGGGGGTAGGGAATGAGCAGTTCTTC
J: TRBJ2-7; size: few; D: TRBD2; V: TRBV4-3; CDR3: CASSQDLLAVGSEQYF; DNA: TGCGCCAGCAGCCAAGATCTCCTAGCGGTAGGATCCGAGCAGTACTTC
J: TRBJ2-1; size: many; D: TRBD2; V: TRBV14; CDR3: CASSRWGTSATYNEQFF; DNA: TGTGCCAGCAGCCGTTGGGGTACTAGCGCAACCTACAATGAGCAGTTCTTC
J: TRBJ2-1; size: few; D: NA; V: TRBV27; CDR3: CASRLNRANEQFF; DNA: TGTGCCAGCAGACTAAACAGGGCGAATGAGCAGTTCTTC
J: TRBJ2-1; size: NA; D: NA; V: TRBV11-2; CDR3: CASSSPLGRHEQFF; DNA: TGTGCCAGCAGCTCACCTCTAGGACGGCATGAGCAGTTCTTC
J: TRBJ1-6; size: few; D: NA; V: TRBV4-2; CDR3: CASSQGAGEVNSPLHF; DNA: TGTGCCAGCAGCCAAGGCGCAGGGGAGGTTAATTCACCCCTCCACTTT
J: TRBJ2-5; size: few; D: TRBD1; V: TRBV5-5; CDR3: CASSSRQGLGETQYF; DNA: TGTGCCAGCAGCTCAAGACAGGGGCTTGGAGAGACCCAGTACTTC
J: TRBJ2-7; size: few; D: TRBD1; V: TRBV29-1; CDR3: CSVLTRGRGYEQYF; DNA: TGCAGCGTTCTTACAAGGGGCAGGGGGTACGAGCAGTACTTC
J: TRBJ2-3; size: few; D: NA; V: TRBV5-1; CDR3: CATGRNTDTQYF; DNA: TGCGCCACCGGACGGAACACAGATACGCAGTATTTT